The TCR beta chain described here comes from a study of response to subunit inactivated influenza vaccine. This clonotype has only a few counts. TCRdb independently ran MiXCR on the RT-PCR reads; one entry per CDR3 protein. This table holds roughly 620,000 distinct CDR3 sequences, 11% found once. V shed 2 bases and J shed 4 bases, with 13 bases lying between them. Germline CDR1 SGHNT, CDR2 YYREEE (reference sequence). CDR3 length: 14 amino acids. These data were also filed under a second study, of T cells expressing NK-cell markers. That report notes: 5'RACE template switching with UMIs generated TCR beta cDNA. Each TCR beta repertoire originated in sorted T cells that were CD3+CD56+NKG2C+, CD3+CD56+NKG2C- or CD3+CD56-NKG2C+. Seven of the eight sequenced donors were classified as HCMV-seropositive, and one was classified as seronegative. T cells sorted in several experiments were restricted to alpha-beta TCR T cells by an anti-gamma-delta TCR antibody. HCMV specificity of the expanded NKG2C+ T cell clones was not established.

The chain couples TRBV5-4 to TRBJ2-7; D unresolved. The sample here was PBMCs from blood, taken on the day of vaccination. The clonotype originates from a man between 45 and 60 years old who received an inactivated influenza vaccine. CDR3 region: CASSFRASPYEQYF. CDR3 sequence (DNA): TGTGCCAGCAGCTTTCGGGCGTCTCCTTACGAGCAGTACTTC.